Sequencing of this T cell receptor beta chain was carried out in a study of blood T cell repertoires in COVID-19. Study context: PBMCs, B-cell-depleted T cells, or T cells were the source of the cDNA or gDNA that made up the material.

Under the authors' procedure: The authors estimated nucleated cell counts from reference gene primer amplification. Here immunoSEQ multiplex PCR was the method, and the copy in TCRdb shows in-frame clones only, minus some. V and J calls and clone size are given by that table; D and trimming were obtained from the DNA. Of 47,000 or so clones detected, roughly four fifths appear once; the ten largest clones hold 2.5% to 3.5%. Trimming cost V 4 bases and J 5 bases, with 15 bases left between them. Per the germline V gene, CDR1 is SGHDT and CDR2 is YYEEEE. The CDR3 is 14 amino acids. This receptor was identified in a woman aged 55-70 years with acute or convalescent COVID-19. The sample taken for sequencing was peripheral blood. V usage is TRBV5-6 and J usage is TRBJ1-2, with D perhaps TRBD1 (6 bases). This chain's CDR3 is CASSPGQIVYGYTF. CDR3 DNA: TGTGCCAGCAGCCCCGGACAGATCGTATATGGCTACACCTTC.